This paragraph covers one T cell receptor beta chain sequence. This clonotype was detected ten times or more. This clone's antigen is unknown. No per-base quality is available; no much larger clone lies one base away. These data originate in a study of T cell repertoires in cytomegalovirus infection (dated by TCRdb to the late 2010s). Concerning the study at large: The HLA type of each donor mattered for the analysis, because public TCR beta signatures pointed to carriage of CMV infection along with the matching HLA type.

The germline V gene yields SGHVS for CDR1 and FNYEAQ for CDR2. The CDR3 covers 14 residues, taking in both the cysteine and the phenylalanine. Solely the CDR3 DNA is kept, with 42 bases framed from the first base. Clipping removes 4 bases from V and 9 bases from J, with 6 as the unmatched junction base count. The sequencer was an Illumina HiSeq 1500. TCRdb reanalyzed the raw reads on its own, using fastp at Q25 for trimming and MiXCR for clone calling, and kept in-frame beta chains. One record per CDR3 amino acid sequence lists the most common genes and DNA. The sample records 400,000 to 550,000 distinct CDR3 sequences, around 10% of which are singletons. The biggest ten clones account for approximately 10% of the sample. Overall results and qualifications from the work: Carriers of CMV infection plus the relevant HLA type were discriminated by the cumulative frequency of public TCR beta family members in the study cohort and in an independent approximately 350-donor cohort. The ex vivo response was dominated by HLA-C-restricted CMV-specific TCR beta clonotypes, which also provided the single most frequent clonotype in two of eight donors.

Sequenced input: PBMCs. The rearrangement joined TRBV7-6 to TRBJ1-6; 7 bases in the middle match TRBD1. The source of this sequence is a human donor in good health (CMV status not recorded). Some clones in this sample may be carry-over from other donors' samples. At the DNA level, the sequence is TGTGCCAGCAGCTCGGGACAGAGGACTTCACCCCTCCACTTT. It translates as CASSSGQRTSPLHF.